This entry features one T cell receptor beta chain sequence. Antigen: not known. The study drew donors from healthy Caucasian individuals in Russia aged roughly 6 to 90. With each sample, at least 5 micrograms of total RNA were extracted. These data come from a study of blood T cells in healthy people across ages. This CDR3 is 13 amino acids long. With 0 bases removed from V and 8 bases from J, the gap between germline ends came to 9 bases. CDR1 and CDR2 from the germline V gene are SGHDT and YYEEEE. Study-level points and caveats: Expanded clonotype changes were possibly confounded by unknown donor CMV status. Among T cells, TCR beta diversity per million cells dropped roughly linearly as age rose.

The use of a sample-barcoded 5' primer and a J-beta primer mix characterized a second PCR of roughly 6 to 11 cycles. TCRdb re-derived calls from the 5' RACE reads in MiXCR, one entry per CDR3 protein. Of over 1.5 million distinct CDR3 sequences listed, just under 50% are singletons. This chain uses TRBV5-6 with TRBJ2-1; D remains unclear. This receptor was obtained from a woman aged 40 to 50 in good health. The specimen sequenced was blood. The CDR3 protein is CASSLDAADEQFF. The CDR3 nucleotides read TGTGCCAGCAGCTTGGACGCGGCTGATGAGCAGTTCTTC.